These T cell receptor beta chains were read from a single sample in a study of blood T cell repertoires in COVID-19. Sequencing was performed with immunoSEQ multiplex PCR; in TCRdb, only in-frame clones are kept and a portion is missing. The sample shows around 300,000 clones, 83% of them seen only once. The sample consisted of peripheral blood. The receptors were gathered from a woman between 45 and 65 years old who had recovered from COVID-19. Both conserved end residues are part of each CDR3. D genes are given only for firm matches. Clone size is shown for a subset of rows, as once, few, many or a class of expanded clone.

CASSLERTGVGYTF,TGTGCCAGCAGCTTAGAACGGACAGGGGTTGGCTACACCTTC,TRBD1,once,TRBJ1-2,TRBV7-2
CASSLGGLAGVDEQFF,TGTGCCAGCAGCTTAGGCGGACTAGCGGGAGTTGATGAGCAGTTCTTC,TRBD2,.,TRBJ2-1,TRBV7-2
CASSLSGKSETQYF,TGTGCCAGCAGCTTATCAGGGAAGTCGGAGACCCAGTACTTC,.,few,TRBJ2-5,TRBV7-9
CASSPGGRNQPQHF,TGTGCCAGCAGTCCAGGGGGCCGCAATCAGCCCCAGCATTTT,TRBD1,.,TRBJ1-5,TRBV27
CASGRGEYEQYF,TGTGCCAGCGGCCGGGGAGAATACGAGCAGTACTTC,.,.,TRBJ2-7,TRBV7-2
CASSGRSGEQYF,TGTGCCAGCTCGGGTCGGTCCGGCGAGCAGTACTTC,.,few,TRBJ2-7,TRBV11-3
CASSPGNYGYTF,TGTGCCAGTAGTCCGGGAAACTATGGCTACACCTTC,.,.,TRBJ1-2,TRBV19
CATSVAGPYNEQFF,TGTGCCACCAGTGTAGCGGGGCCCTACAATGAGCAGTTCTTC,TRBD2,.,TRBJ2-1,TRBV24-1
CASSPPDRVQETQYF,TGTGCCAGCAGCCCCCCGGACAGGGTTCAAGAGACCCAGTACTTC,TRBD1,.,TRBJ2-5,TRBV5-6
CASSQTTPNEQFF,TGTGCCAGCAGTCAAACTACCCCCAATGAGCAGTTCTTC,.,.,TRBJ2-1,TRBV28